The 13 T cell receptor beta chains presented below share a single source sample, sequenced in a study of blood T cell repertoires in COVID-19. Clones were read by immunoSEQ multiplex PCR, and TCRdb kept only the in-frame ones, dropping some. The sample consists of roughly 190,000 clones, 82% of them appearing once. Sequenced input: PBMCs or T cells enriched from blood (not recorded which). These receptors were obtained from a woman aged 55-69 years with acute COVID-19.

The rearrangement links TRBV19 to TRBJ1-2, with 7 bases matching TRBD1. The germline V gene has CDR1 LNHDA and CDR2 SQIVND (reference sequence). The CDR3 loop spans 15 amino acids. V was pared by 5 bases and J by 2 bases, with 8 bases of the junction left unmatched. CDR3 in DNA: TGTGCCAGTAGTGTGCGACAGGGAGTAAACTATGGCTACACCTTC. Translated, it gives CASSVRQGVNYGYTF.

The chain employs TRBV19 and TRBJ2-5; no firm D call. The V gene lost 4 bases and the J gene lost 4 bases, with 10 bases spanning the gap. The CDR3 consists of 13 residues. Germline V CDR1 and CDR2: LNHDA, SQIVND (reference sequence). The CDR3 reads CASSRDLRETQYF. The CDR3 region has the DNA TGTGCCAGTAGTAGAGACTTGCGAGAGACCCAGTACTTC.

This sequence joins TRBV24-1 and TRBJ2-2; a possible D gene is TRBD2 (5 bases). This CDR3 is built from 18 residues. V was clipped by 3 bases and J by 0 bases, with 16 bases between them. CDR1 and CDR2 (germline): KGHDR, SFDVKD. CDR3 sequence: CATSDQLGGYTNTGELFF. In nucleotides, the CDR3 is TGTGCCACCAGTGATCAGTTGGGCGGGTATACGAACACCGGGGAGCTGTTTTTT.

This sequence joins TRBV7-2 and TRBJ1-4, with 7 bases that match TRBD1. Germline CDR1 and CDR2: SGHTA and FQGNSA. V gave up 5 bases and J gave up 0 bases; unmatched junction bases: 15. The CDR3 length is 19 residues. The CDR3, as DNA: TGTGCCAGCAGCCATCCGGGACAGAAACAGAAAGCAACTAATGAAAAACTGTTTTTT. As protein: CASSHPGQKQKATNEKLFF.

The rearrangement links TRBV7-9 to TRBJ1-5, with TRBD1 matching 10 bases. Germline V gene lookup returns CDR1 SEHNR and CDR2 FQNEAQ (reference sequence). Losses at the gene ends were 2 bases for V and 6 bases for J; bases not matched to a gene: 10. The CDR3 is 17 residues long. The CDR3 loop reads CASSLLRGQGVRQPQHF. Written as DNA, the CDR3 is TGTGCCAGCAGCTTATTGAGAGGACAGGGGGTTCGTCAGCCCCAGCATTTT.

V usage is TRBV29-1 and J usage is TRBJ2-7; no definite D call. In germline, CDR1 is SQVTM, CDR2 ANQGSEA. Trimming took off 4 bases at V and 1 base at J, with 8 bases between the two ends. The CDR3 totals 12 residues. CDR3: CSVAEVSYEQYF. In DNA form, the CDR3 reads TGCAGCGTTGCCGAGGTATCCTACGAGCAGTACTTC.

Only a few counts were recorded for this clone. The CDR3 loop reads CASSSGSYNEQFF. Written as DNA, the CDR3 is TGTGCCAGCAGTAGCGGCTCCTACAATGAGCAGTTCTTC. The genes are TRBV6-4 and TRBJ2-1, with D tentatively TRBD2 (5 bases). Trimming stripped 5 bases from V and 0 bases from J, with 5 bases between. Per germline, CDR1 MRHNA and CDR2 SNTAGT. This CDR3 region has 13 residues.

This clone is a singleton in its sample. The rearrangement links TRBV3-1 (or the pseudogene TRBV3-2) to TRBJ1-1; D ambiguous. Trimming took off 4 bases at V and 14 bases at J, with 20 bases between the two ends. The CDR3 runs 13 residues. CDR1 and CDR2 from the germline V gene are LGHDT and YNNKEL (reference sequence). CDR3 in amino acids: CASSPEGTPTGFF. In DNA form, the CDR3 reads TGTGCCAGCAGCCCCGAGGGAACGCCGACGGGGTTCTTT.

The DNA of the CDR3 is TGTGCCAGCAGTTTTAGCGGGGGGCGGGTCCGACAAGAGACCCAGTACTTC. Its protein is CASSFSGGRVRQETQYF. V usage is TRBV27 and J usage is TRBJ2-5, with TRBD2 matching over 10 bases. CDR1 is MNHEY, CDR2 SMNVEV, per germline (reference sequence). J gave up 2 bases and V 3 bases, and 9 bases lay outside the gene matches. The CDR3 spans 17 residues.

The rearrangement joins TRBV7-2 to TRBJ2-1, with 9 bases identical to TRBD1. Germline-derived CDR1 and CDR2 are SGHTA and FQGNSA. The CDR3 consists of 13 residues. Trimming took 6 bases from V and 9 from J; bases not matched to a gene: 6. The CDR3 bases are TGTGCCAGCAGAGAACAGGGGGCGACTGAGCAGTTCTTC. Translation gives CASREQGATEQFF.

The V gene is TRBV4-3, the J gene TRBJ2-1, with 7 nucleotides matching TRBD1. There are 17 residues in the CDR3. The V gene end was trimmed by 3 bases and the J gene end by 2 bases; junction bases not matched to a gene: 10. Germline V gene lookup returns CDR1 LGHNA and CDR2 YSLEER. The CDR3 region has the DNA TGCGCCAGCAGCCAGGTACTTGACAGGGCCCCCTACAATGAGCAGTTCTTC. It is translated as CASSQVLDRAPYNEQFF.

The rearrangement links TRBV19 to TRBJ2-7; 8 bases are a match to TRBD1. Per the germline V gene, CDR1 is LNHDA and CDR2 is SQIVND (reference sequence). The CDR3 is 14 residues long. V shed 4 bases, J shed 2 bases, and the junction held 4 bases outside the gene matches. The CDR3 nucleotides are TGTGCCAGTAGTAATCAGGGGGCCACCTACGAGCAGTACTTC. Translation gives CASSNQGATYEQYF.

The genes are TRBV7-2 and TRBJ2-1, with 8 bases that match TRBD2. Germline CDR1 reads SGHTA; CDR2 reads FQGNSA. The CDR3 length is 14 residues. V lost 11 bases and J lost 0; bases outside the gene matches: 6. CDR3 residues: CASERGSSYNEQFF. CDR3 DNA: TGTGCCTCGGAGCGGGGGAGCTCCTACAATGAGCAGTTCTTC.